This T cell receptor (beta chain) was observed in a study of shared clonotypes between healthy human individuals. Germline-derived CDR1 and CDR2 are WNHNN and SYGVQD (reference sequence). The CDR3 is made up of 14 amino acids. V lost 7 bases and J lost 2, with 14 bases in between. Some clones are missing from TCRdb's copy, which holds only in-frame ones; the method was immunoSEQ multiplex PCR. Of around 2.1 million clones listed, 95% are singletons. J is TRBJ2-5 and V is TRBV10-1; weak D call: TRBD1 (6 bases). This sequence originates from a man aged 18 to 29 in good health. Sequencing was done on a sample of naive CD4+ T cells sorted from blood. Subset described: CD45RA+ positively selected. CDR3 amino acids: CASMGRDIQETQYF. The DNA for the CDR3 is TGCGCCAGCATGGGTCGGGACATTCAAGAGACCCAGTACTTC.